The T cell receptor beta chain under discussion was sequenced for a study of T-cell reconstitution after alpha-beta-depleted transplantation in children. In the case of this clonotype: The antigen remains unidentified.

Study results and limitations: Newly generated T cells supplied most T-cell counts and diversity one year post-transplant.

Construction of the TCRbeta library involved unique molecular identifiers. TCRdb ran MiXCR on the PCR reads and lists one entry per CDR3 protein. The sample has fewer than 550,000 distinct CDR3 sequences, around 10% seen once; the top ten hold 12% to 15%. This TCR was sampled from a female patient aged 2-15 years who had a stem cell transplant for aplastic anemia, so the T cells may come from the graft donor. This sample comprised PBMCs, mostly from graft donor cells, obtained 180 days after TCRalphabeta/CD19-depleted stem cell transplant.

CDR3 in DNA: TGCAGTGCCACCGGACTAGCGGGAGGACCAGTTGAGCAGTTCTTC. It translates to CSATGLAGGPVEQFF. This chain connects TRBV20-1 to TRBJ2-1; TRBD2 agrees at 14 bases. Unmatched junction bases numbered 10, after V lost 6 bases and J lost 9 bases. Germline CDR1 is DFQATT and CDR2 is SNEGSKA (reference sequence). The CDR3 has 15 residues.